This TCR beta chain was identified in a study of shared clonotypes between healthy human individuals. Study findings and constraints: Memory subsets had estimated richness that was generally smaller than that of naive subsets. The expectation was that sequencing depth would affect clonotype sharing among donors.

Profiling relied on immunoSEQ multiplex PCR, and the TCRdb table lists in-frame clones only, not all of them. The table lists over 2 million clones, 90% to 95% of them singletons. Turning to this clone: Its specificity is not known. The sample carries other DNA sequences with the same CDR3.

Germline V gene sequence: CDR1 SEHNR, CDR2 FQNEAQ (reference sequence). The CDR3 has 16 amino acids. Trimming left V 1 base short and J 0 bases short, with 11 bases between. J is TRBJ2-3 and V is TRBV7-9; D might be TRBD2 (6 bases). Sequences were obtained from naive CD4+ T cells sorted from blood. Subset: CD45RA+ positively selected. This clonotype originated in a man in his late teens or twenties in good health. This CDR3 is CASSLGGGGSTDTQYF. The CDR3 DNA sequence: TGTGCCAGCAGCTTAGGGGGAGGAGGTAGCACAGATACGCAGTATTTT.